The 32 T cell receptor beta chains below come from one sample, sequenced in a study of T cell clonality in common variable immunodeficiency. Using immunoSEQ multiplex PCR, the repertoire was profiled, and TCRdb retains in-frame clones only, with some absent. The repertoire has around 47,000 clones, none seen only once; the ten largest take approximately 2.2%. The sequenced sample was peripheral blood mononuclear cells. The receptors derive from a person between 18 and 69 years old in good health.

This clone was counted ten times or more. The CDR3 is cut off 3 residues early in the read; its end comes from the germline J gene. The chain is built from TRBV5-4 and TRBJ2-2, with D possibly matching TRBD2 (6 bases). The V gene's germline CDR1 is SGHNT and CDR2 YYREEE (reference sequence). Trimming stripped 3 bases from V and 1 base from J, with 13 bases between. The CDR3 totals 16 residues. The CDR3 DNA, read in part, is TGTGCCAGCAGCTCTAGGGGAGGTGTGAACACCGGGGAG. Its translation: CASSSRGGVNTGE. The entire CDR3 sequence reads CASSSRGGVNTGELFF.

This clone was seen ten or more times. The CDR3 goes on 3 residues after the read ends, and that part is filled in from the germline J gene. The chain employs TRBV5-1 and TRBJ2-5, with a possible D match to TRBD2 (6 bases). V dropped 4 bases and J dropped 3 bases, with 13 bases sitting between them. CDR3 length: 14 residues. The germline gives CDR1 SGHRS, CDR2 YFSETQ. The part of the CDR3 DNA that was read is TGCGCCAGCAGCCCCCTCGGCGGGGAAGAGACC. It specifies CASSPLGGEET. The complete CDR3 reads CASSPLGGEETQYF.

Remarks on this clone: The CDR3 end is not reached by the read, which stops 3 residues before it; the germline J gene fills it in. This sequence joins TRBV6-4 and TRBJ2-1, with 10 positions matching TRBD1. The V segment lost 8 bases and the J segment 6 bases; nucleotides outside the gene matches: 13. CDR3 length: 16 residues. Germline V gene data show CDR1 as MRHNA and CDR2 as SNTAGT. CDR3 DNA, as far as it was read: TGTGCCAGCGGGTCGACCGGGACAGGGGATCGCAATGAG. Amino acid sequence: CASGSTGTGDRNE. The entire CDR3 is CASGSTGTGDRNEQFF.

This clone was seen many times. The read stops 3 residues short of the end of the CDR3; the missing end is completed from the germline J gene. The gene calls are TRBV2 and TRBJ1-1; no firm D call. With 8 bases removed from V and 3 bases from J, the gap between germline ends came to 19 bases. Germline CDR1 reads SNHLY; CDR2 reads FYNNEI. The CDR3 sequence is 15 residues long. CDR3 loop: CASRKTAGKDTEAFF. Incomplete CDR3 DNA: TGTGCCAGCCGCAAAACGGCGGGGAAGGACACTGAA.

This clone occurred many times. CDR3 DNA, as far as it was read: TGCGCCAGCAGCTTGGCCCGGCAGGGGATGGGTGAAAAA. This translates into CASSLARQGMGEK. The whole CDR3 sequence reads CASSLARQGMGEKLFF. The chain uses TRBV5-1 and TRBJ1-4, with D tentatively TRBD1 (6 bases). Read sequence stops 3 residues before the CDR3 end, and the germline J gene provides the missing end. Germline V gene data show CDR1 as SGHRS and CDR2 as YFSETQ. Between the trimmed V and J ends, which lost 0 bases and 7 bases, there was a span of 16 bases. CDR3 length equals 16 residues.

Remarks on this clone: The sequenced fragment ends 3 residues before the CDR3 boundary, so the rest is inferred from the germline J gene. This chain links TRBV5-1 with TRBJ2-2; 10 bases line up with TRBD1. The germline V gene has CDR1 SGHRS and CDR2 YFSETQ. The CDR3 has 15 amino acids. CDR3 amino acids: CASSYSGQGDSPLFF. CDR3 bases read: TGCGCCAGCAGCTATTCTGGACAGGGGGATTCACCG.

The table lists this clone with many counts. The read is 3 residues too short to cover the CDR3 end, so that end is filled in from the germline J gene. The chain uses TRBV19 and TRBJ2-1, with a possible D match to TRBD2 (5 bases). Germline V gene data show CDR1 as LNHDA and CDR2 as SQIVND (reference sequence). The CDR3 extends over 16 amino acids. Trimming shortened V by 10 bases and J by 9 bases, and 28 bases separated the two germline ends. The part of the CDR3 DNA that was read is TGTGCCATCGTAGGTCCGGGGAGTGGAGCCTCCGGTGAG. Translating gives CAIVGPGSGASGE. The full CDR3 is CAIVGPGSGASGEQFF.

This clone came up many times. The CDR3 is cut off 3 residues early in the read; its end comes from the germline J gene. The genes are TRBV30 and TRBJ2-3; 8 positions agree with TRBD2. The CDR3 contains 12 residues. J was trimmed by 6 bases and V by 5 bases; bases with no gene match: 4. In germline, CDR1 is GTSNPN, CDR2 SVGIG (reference sequence). The CDR3 spells CAWARGGDTQYF. The covered CDR3 bases are TGTGCCTGGGCCCGGGGGGGGGATACG.

This clone came up many times. This chain's CDR3 is CASSPRDRVPDTQYF. CDR3 DNA (partial): TGCGCCAGCAGCCCCCGGGACAGGGTCCCAGATACG. The chain has TRBV5-1 and TRBJ2-3; TRBD1 matches at 9 bases. The read ends 3 residues before the CDR3 terminus; that terminus is restored from the germline J gene. V trimming: 4 bases; J trimming: 4 bases; junction bases outside the gene matches: 7. There are 15 residues in the CDR3. The germline gives CDR1 SGHRS, CDR2 YFSETQ.

Of note for this clone: The read stops 3 residues short of the end of the CDR3; the missing end is completed from the germline J gene. The J gene is TRBJ2-7, the V gene TRBV25-1; D is unclear. CDR3 length: 12 amino acids. Between the trimmed V and J ends, which lost 6 bases and 2 bases, there was a span of 8 bases. Germline loops: CDR1 MGHDK, CDR2 SYGVNS. The CDR3 region is CASRAVTYEQYF. The part of the CDR3 DNA that was read is TGTGCCAGCAGGGCCGTCACCTACGAG.

This clone was counted many times. The read ends 3 residues early relative to the CDR3; the germline J gene fills the gap. This chain links TRBV7-3 with TRBJ2-1; 7 nucleotides agree with TRBD1. Trimming at V came to 1 base and at J to 5 bases, leaving 8 bases not matched to a gene. The CDR3 consists of 16 residues. Per the germline V gene, CDR1 is SGHTA and CDR2 is FQGTGA. The chain's CDR3 is CASSLMAAGGNNEQFF. CDR3 DNA, as far as it was read: TGTGCCAGCAGCTTAATGGCCGCAGGGGGAAACAATGAG.

In this sample, this clone turned up many times. The missing CDR3 end, 3 residues past where the read stops, is filled in from the germline J gene. The gene calls are TRBV20-1 and TRBJ1-4; weak D call: TRBD1 (5 bases). The CDR3 has 16 amino acids. With 2 bases removed from V and 8 bases from J, the gap between germline ends came to 21 bases. In germline, CDR1 is DFQATT, CDR2 SNEGSKA (reference sequence). This CDR3 is CSARYGGRGVQEKLFF. The CDR3 bases that were read are TGCAGTGCTAGATACGGAGGACGGGGGGTTCAAGAAAAA.

This clone was seen many times. The read comes to an end 3 residues before the CDR3 does, leaving the germline J gene to fill in the end. The chain employs TRBV20-1 and TRBJ2-7, with a tentative D call TRBD2 (6 bases). Trimming stripped 6 bases from V and 0 bases from J, with 18 bases between. The CDR3 loop spans 15 amino acids. Per germline, CDR1 DFQATT and CDR2 SNEGSKA (reference sequence). CDR3 bases read: TGCAGTGCCCATCGCCCTGCGGGGAGCTCCTACGAG. Protein: CSAHRPAGSSYE. The CDR3 in full is CSAHRPAGSSYEQYF.

This clone was recorded at least ten times. Here the CDR3 reads CSAESRDRGHTEAFF. CDR3 DNA, as far as it was read: TGCAGTGCTGAGAGCCGGGACAGGGGGCACACTGAA. The V call is TRBV20-1, the J call TRBJ1-1; TRBD1 matches 12 bases. The read halts 3 residues ahead of the CDR3 end, with the missing end drawn from the germline J gene. Germline lookup yields CDR1 DFQATT and CDR2 SNEGSKA (reference sequence). J was trimmed by 3 bases and V by 5 bases; bases with no gene match: 7. The CDR3 is 15 amino acids.

This clone was recorded many times. The read gets to within 3 residues of the CDR3 end, and the germline J gene fills in the rest. The chain combines TRBV18 with TRBJ2-1; maybe TRBD1 (6 bases). V was trimmed by 5 bases and J by 0 bases, leaving 14 bases between them. The CDR3 is made up of 16 amino acids. Germline V gives CDR1 KGHSH, CDR2 LQKENI. The CDR3 sequence is CASSGRQVLSYNEQFF. Partial CDR3 DNA: TGTGCCAGCTCAGGTCGACAGGTCCTCTCCTACAATGAG.

This clone has at least ten counts. The read terminates 3 residues before the CDR3 end, so the remaining end is supplied by the germline J gene. This chain links TRBV6-4 with TRBJ2-1; 10 bases align to TRBD2. CDR1 is MRHNA, CDR2 SNTAGT, per germline. The CDR3 is 14 amino acids. V was clipped by 5 bases and J by 8 bases; unmatched bases: 6. The CDR3 DNA, read in part, is TGTGCCAGCAGTCTCAGCGGGGGGGCCGATGAG. Its protein is CASSLSGGADE. The CDR3, in full, reads CASSLSGGADEQFF.

This clone was seen ten or more times. The CDR3 end lies 3 residues beyond the end of the read and is filled in from the germline J gene. V and J are TRBV23-1 and TRBJ2-2; TRBD1 aligns across 9 bases. TRBV23-1 is flagged as an ORF with uncertain function. V lost 0 bases and J lost 5; bases outside the gene matches: 10. This CDR3 comprises 18 residues. The CDR3 region is CASSQSLRGQGLTGELFF. CDR3 DNA, as far as it was read: TGCGCCAGCAGTCAATCGCTTAGGGGACAGGGATTAACCGGGGAG.

This clone was detected ten times or more. The CDR3 end is not reached by the read, which stops 3 residues before it; the germline J gene fills it in. The rearrangement uses TRBV30 and TRBJ1-5, with TRBD1 as a possible D gene (5 bases). In germline, CDR1 is GTSNPN, CDR2 SVGIG (reference sequence). The CDR3 has 14 amino acids. V lost 1 base and J 7 bases, leaving 14 bases between the germline ends. This CDR3 is CAWSGGEGIQPQHF. The CDR3 DNA, read in part, is TGTGCCTGGAGTGGAGGGGAGGGGATACAGCCC.

This clone was seen ten or more times. Coverage ceases 3 residues before the CDR3 finishes, and the germline J gene fills in the end. V and J are TRBV5-1 and TRBJ2-1; 7 nucleotides align to TRBD2. The germline CDR1 and CDR2 sequences are SGHRS and YFSETQ. The CDR3 spans 15 residues. Trimming took 2 bases from V and 3 from J; bases not matched to a gene: 5. CDR3 DNA (partial): TGCGCCAGCAGCTTACAGCGGGGCGGCTACAATGAG. Its translation is CASSLQRGGYNE. The complete CDR3 reads CASSLQRGGYNEQFF.

This clone was observed many times. Read sequence stops 3 residues before the CDR3 end, and the germline J gene provides the missing end. The rearrangement joins TRBV7-9 to TRBJ1-4, with D uncertain. Trimming removed 3 bases from V and 5 bases from J, with 7 bases in between. CDR1 is SEHNR and CDR2 is FQNEAQ in the germline V gene (reference sequence). The CDR3 has 13 residues. The CDR3 sequence is CASSFAVNEKLFF. The covered CDR3 bases are TGTGCCAGCAGCTTTGCGGTAAATGAAAAA.

At least ten counts were recorded for this clone. The CDR3 extends 3 residues past the end of the read, so its final part is completed from the germline J gene. The chain recombines TRBV2 with TRBJ1-2, with TRBD1 matching over 7 bases. This CDR3 is 13 amino acids long. CDR1 SNHLY and CDR2 FYNNEI come from the germline V gene. V shed 4 bases, J shed 3 bases, and the junction held 2 bases outside the gene matches. CDR3 sequence reads: CASSVDRDYGYTF. Partial CDR3 DNA: TGTGCCAGCAGTGTCGACAGGGACTATGGC. Full variable domain (rest looked up from reference TRBV2 and TRBJ1-2): EPEVTQTPSHQVTQMGQEVILRCVPISNHLYFYWYRQILGQKVEFLVSFYNNEISEKSEIFDDQFSVERPDGSNFTLKIRSTKLEDSAMYFCASSVDRDYGYTFGSGTRLTVV.

This clone was detected a few times. The read terminates 3 residues ahead of where the CDR3 ends, so the germline J gene completes it. J is TRBJ2-1 and V is TRBV5-1, with D possibly being TRBD1 (6 bases). V was trimmed by 4 bases and J by 2 bases, leaving 13 bases between them. The CDR3 loop spans 15 amino acids. Germline loops: CDR1 SGHRS, CDR2 YFSETQ. CDR3 DNA, as far as it was read: TGCGCCAGCAGCCCCATGGGGGACACCTACAATGAG. Protein sequence: CASSPMGDTYNE. The entire CDR3 protein reads CASSPMGDTYNEQFF. Filled out from reference TRBV5-1 and TRBJ2-1, the complete variable domain reads KAGVTQTPRYLIKTRGQQVTLSCSPISGHRSVSWYQQTPGQGLQFLFEYFSETQRNKGNFPGRFSGRQFSNSRSEMNVSTLELGDSALYLCASSPMGDTYNEQFFGPGTRLTVL.

The table lists this clone with many counts. Incomplete CDR3 DNA: TGTGCCAGCAGCGTCTTAAGGGGGAGTGAGACC. Encoded protein: CASSVLRGSET. From start to end, the CDR3 is CASSVLRGSETQYF. The genes are TRBV2 and TRBJ2-5, with a tentative D call TRBD1 (6 bases). Coverage ceases 3 residues before the CDR3 finishes, and the germline J gene fills in the end. CDR1 is SNHLY, CDR2 FYNNEI, per germline. This CDR3 has 14 residues. V was shortened by 6 bases and J by 5 bases, with 16 bases between the two germline ends.

This clone was detected ten times or more. With the read ending 3 residues before the CDR3 end, the germline J gene is used to fill in that end. The gene calls are TRBV9 and TRBJ2-7; 9 nucleotides match TRBD1. Looked up from germline, CDR1 is SGDLS and CDR2 is YYNGEE. V lost 2 bases and J lost 3; bases outside the gene matches: 3. The CDR3 has 14 residues. CDR3 amino acids: CASSVGQGDYEQYF. Partial CDR3 DNA: TGTGCCAGCAGCGTGGGACAGGGAGACTACGAG.

This clone was recorded a few times. The read ends 3 residues shy of where the CDR3 ends; the end is completed using the germline J gene. The chain is built from TRBV7-9 and TRBJ1-1, with D possibly being TRBD1 (6 bases). The germline CDR1 and CDR2 sequences are SEHNR and FQNEAQ (reference sequence). The V end lost 2 bases, the J end lost 4 bases, and 14 bases lay between the germline ends. The CDR3 extends over 15 amino acids. The sequenced part of the CDR3 DNA is TGTGCCAGCAGCTTACTTTCAGGGGCCGGCACTGAA. It codes for CASSLLSGAGTE. From start to end, the CDR3 is CASSLLSGAGTEAFF.

As regards this clone: The CDR3 goes on 3 residues after the read ends, and that part is filled in from the germline J gene. The rearrangement joins TRBV11-2 to TRBJ2-1; the D is unclear. CDR1 SGHAT and CDR2 FQNNGV come from the germline V gene. The CDR3 runs 12 residues. V was pared by 4 bases and J by 5 bases, with 6 bases between. CDR3 sequence: CASSSLNNEQFF. The sequenced part of the CDR3 DNA is TGTGCCAGCAGCTCTCTAAACAATGAG.

This clone was counted ten times or more. Sequencing ends 3 residues short of the CDR3 end; the germline J gene provides the rest. J is TRBJ2-7 and V is TRBV6-1; 7 bases align to TRBD1. Germline CDR1 reads MNHNS; CDR2 reads SASEGT. The CDR3 sequence is 16 residues long. V trimming: 3 bases; J trimming: 3 bases; junction bases outside the gene matches: 11. CDR3 DNA, as far as it was read: TGTGCCAGCAGTGATTCTCACAGGGGCGCGAACTACGAG. Translating it yields CASSDSHRGANYE. The entire CDR3 protein reads CASSDSHRGANYEQYF.

The table lists this clone with many counts. The CDR3 is cut off 3 residues early in the read; its end comes from the germline J gene. The gene calls are TRBV20-1 and TRBJ2-3, with D unresolved. Trimming took 6 bases from V and 3 from J, leaving 7 bases between them. The germline gives CDR1 DFQATT, CDR2 SNEGSKA (reference sequence). CDR3 length: 11 residues. The CDR3 sequence: CSAPKTDTQYF. Incomplete CDR3 DNA: TGCAGTGCCCCTAAGACAGATACG.

This clone was counted ten times or more. The read ends 3 residues early relative to the CDR3; the germline J gene fills the gap. The V gene is TRBV7-9, the J gene TRBJ2-2; possible D gene TRBD1, 6 bases. V was trimmed by 7 bases and J by 5 bases, leaving 17 bases between them. Germline V gene data show CDR1 as SEHNR and CDR2 as FQNEAQ (reference sequence). The length of the CDR3 is 15 residues. The CDR3 sequence is CASTFTQGETGELFF. CDR3 bases read: TGTGCCAGCACTTTTACACAGGGTGAGACCGGGGAG.

Many counts were recorded for this clone. The CDR3 is cut off 3 residues early in the read; its end comes from the germline J gene. V usage is TRBV10-1 and J usage is TRBJ2-3; a possible D gene is TRBD2 (6 bases). Trimming removed 2 bases from V and 3 bases from J, with 6 bases in between. Germline V gene sequence: CDR1 WNHNN, CDR2 SYGVQD (reference sequence). The CDR3 is made up of 13 amino acids. CDR3 loop: CASSEAGTDTQYF. Partial CDR3 DNA: TGCGCCAGCAGTGAGGCGGGAACAGATACG.

This clone appeared many times. The read terminates 3 residues ahead of where the CDR3 ends, so the germline J gene completes it. The chain combines TRBV4-2 with TRBJ1-6; no reliable D call. The CDR3 sequence is 16 residues long. CDR1 and CDR2 (germline): LGHNA, YNFKEQ. Trimming pared 0 bases from V and 7 bases from J, leaving 13 bases between. CDR3 DNA, as far as it was read: TGTGCCAGCAGCCAAGATTTCACCACTAGAAATTCACCC. Its protein product is CASSQDFTTRNSP. Given in full, the CDR3 is CASSQDFTTRNSPLHF.

In its sample, this clone was seen many times. The sequenced part of the CDR3 DNA is TGCAGTGCTAGAGATCCTCGTCTCTATGGC. This codes for CSARDPRLYG. The complete CDR3 protein is CSARDPRLYGYTF. The chain employs TRBV20-1 and TRBJ1-2; D gene unclear. The read comes to an end 3 residues before the CDR3 does, leaving the germline J gene to fill in the end. V lost 0 bases and J 4 bases, leaving 9 bases between the germline ends. In germline, CDR1 is DFQATT, CDR2 SNEGSKA (reference sequence). This CDR3 region has 13 residues.